This T cell receptor (beta chain) was documented in a study of beta chain features in type 1 diabetes. Study summary: All samples combined gave about 100 million sorted cells for examination. Study-wide results and limits: Among type 1 diabetes patients, VDJ junctions had fewer insertions and more deletions.

TCRB transcripts that were expressed got sequenced, as all of the isolated RNA had been reverse transcribed. It was found that naive, central memory and regulatory T cell samples averaged approximately 3.5 million reads. Sequencing was performed with immunoSEQ multiplex PCR; in TCRdb, only in-frame clones are kept and a portion is missing. The table records under 450,000 clones, roughly 16% of them present only once. The CDR3 runs 16 residues. The germline CDR1 and CDR2 sequences are SGHDT and YYEEEE. The J segment lost 5 bases and the V segment lost 3 bases, leaving 9 bases of the junction unmatched. For this clone: Its target is unknown.

The source of this sequence is a woman between 18 and 29 years old in good health. The chain couples TRBV5-6 to TRBJ1-5; 9 nucleotides line up with TRBD1. The sequenced material came from naive CD4+ T cells from blood. The CDR3 DNA reads as TGTGCCAGCAGCTACTGGACAGGGGTGATTCATCAGCCCCAGCATTTT. This sequence encodes CASSYWTGVIHQPQHF.